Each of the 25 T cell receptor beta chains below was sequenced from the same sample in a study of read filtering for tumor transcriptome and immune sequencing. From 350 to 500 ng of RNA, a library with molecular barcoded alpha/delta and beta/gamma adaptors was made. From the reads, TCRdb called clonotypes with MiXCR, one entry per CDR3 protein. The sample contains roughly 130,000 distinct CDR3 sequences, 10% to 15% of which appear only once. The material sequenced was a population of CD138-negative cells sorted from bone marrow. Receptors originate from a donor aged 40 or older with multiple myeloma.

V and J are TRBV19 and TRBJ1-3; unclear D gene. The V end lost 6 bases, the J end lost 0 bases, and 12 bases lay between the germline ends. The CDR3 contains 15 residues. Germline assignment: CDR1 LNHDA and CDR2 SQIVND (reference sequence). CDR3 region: CASSPFGSSGNTIYF. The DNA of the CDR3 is TGTGCCAGTAGCCCCTTCGGCAGCTCTGGAAACACCATATATTTT.

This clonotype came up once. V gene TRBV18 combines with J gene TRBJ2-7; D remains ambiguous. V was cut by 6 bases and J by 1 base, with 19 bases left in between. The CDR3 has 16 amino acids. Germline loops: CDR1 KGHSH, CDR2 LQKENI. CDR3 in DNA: TGTGCCAGCTCGCTTCGGCAGTTAATCGGTTCCTACGAGCAGTACTTC. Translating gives CASSLRQLIGSYEQYF. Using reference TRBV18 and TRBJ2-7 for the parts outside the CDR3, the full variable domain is NAGVMQNPRHLVRRRGQEARLRCSPMKGHSHVYWYRQLPEEGLKFMVYLQKENIIDESGMPKERFSAEFPKEGPSILRIQQVVRGDSAAYFCASSLRQLIGSYEQYFGPGTRLTVT.

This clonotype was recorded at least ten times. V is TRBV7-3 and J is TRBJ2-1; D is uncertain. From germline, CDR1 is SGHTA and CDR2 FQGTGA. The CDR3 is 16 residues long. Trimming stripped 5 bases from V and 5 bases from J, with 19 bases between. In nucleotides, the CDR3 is TGTGCCAGCAGCCCCCGGGTGGTACGAAACGACAATGAGCAGTTCTTC. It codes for CASSPRVVRNDNEQFF.

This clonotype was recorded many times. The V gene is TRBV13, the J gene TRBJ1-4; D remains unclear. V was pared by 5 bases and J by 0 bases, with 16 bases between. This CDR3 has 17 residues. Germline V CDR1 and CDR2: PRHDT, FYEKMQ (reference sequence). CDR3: CASSRRHEQPTNEKLFF. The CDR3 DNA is TGTGCCAGCAGCCGCCGACACGAACAACCAACTAATGAAAAACTGTTTTTT.

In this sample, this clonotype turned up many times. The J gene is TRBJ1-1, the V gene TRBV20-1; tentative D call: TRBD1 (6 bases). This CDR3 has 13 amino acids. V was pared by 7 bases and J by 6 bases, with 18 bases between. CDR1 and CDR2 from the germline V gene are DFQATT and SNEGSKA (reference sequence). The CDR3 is CSGTGHSNAEAFF. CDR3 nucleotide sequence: TGCAGTGGGACGGGACATTCCAACGCTGAAGCTTTCTTT.

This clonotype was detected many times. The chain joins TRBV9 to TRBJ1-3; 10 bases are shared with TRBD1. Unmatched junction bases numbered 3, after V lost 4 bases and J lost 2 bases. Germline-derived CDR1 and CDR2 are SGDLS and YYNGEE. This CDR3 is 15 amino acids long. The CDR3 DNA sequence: TGTGCCAGCAGCCTCGGGACAGGGGCTGGAAACACCATATATTTT. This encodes CASSLGTGAGNTIYF.

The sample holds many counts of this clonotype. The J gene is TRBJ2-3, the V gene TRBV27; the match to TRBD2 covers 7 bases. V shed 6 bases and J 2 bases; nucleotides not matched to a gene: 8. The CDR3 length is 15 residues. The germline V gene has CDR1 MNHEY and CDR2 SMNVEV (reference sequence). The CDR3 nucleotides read TGTGCCAGCAGCCGAACTAGCGATGACACAGATACGCAGTATTTT. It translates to CASSRTSDDTDTQYF.

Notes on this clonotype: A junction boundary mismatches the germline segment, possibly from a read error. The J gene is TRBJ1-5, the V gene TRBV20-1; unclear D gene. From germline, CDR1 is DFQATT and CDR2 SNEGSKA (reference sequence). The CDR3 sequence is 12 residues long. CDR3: CSARGHNQPQHF. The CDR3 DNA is TGCAGTGCCAGAGGGCACAATCAGCCCCAGCATTTT.

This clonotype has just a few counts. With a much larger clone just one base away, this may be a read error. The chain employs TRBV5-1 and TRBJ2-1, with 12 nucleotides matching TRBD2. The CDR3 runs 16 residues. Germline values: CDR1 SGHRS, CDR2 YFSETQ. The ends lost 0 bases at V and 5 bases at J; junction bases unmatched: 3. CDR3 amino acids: CASSLATSGRHNEQFF. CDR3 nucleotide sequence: TGCGCCAGCAGCTTGGCAACTAGCGGGAGGCACAATGAGCAGTTCTTC.

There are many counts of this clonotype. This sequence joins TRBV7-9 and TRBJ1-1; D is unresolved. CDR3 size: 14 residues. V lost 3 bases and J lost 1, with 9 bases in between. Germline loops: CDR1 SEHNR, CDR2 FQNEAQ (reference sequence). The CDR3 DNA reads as TGTGCCAGCAGCTTTCGTACAGAGAACACTGAAGCTTTCTTT. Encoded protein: CASSFRTENTEAFF.

The CDR3 here is CASSLRIPGQDYNEQFF. CDR3 nucleotide sequence: TGTGCCAGCAGCCTTCGGATCCCGGGACAGGATTACAATGAGCAGTTCTTC. The genes are TRBV28 and TRBJ2-1, with 8 bases matching TRBD1. There are 17 residues in the CDR3. Unmatched junction bases numbered 14, after V lost 6 bases and J lost 4 bases. The germline gives CDR1 MDHEN, CDR2 SYDVKM.

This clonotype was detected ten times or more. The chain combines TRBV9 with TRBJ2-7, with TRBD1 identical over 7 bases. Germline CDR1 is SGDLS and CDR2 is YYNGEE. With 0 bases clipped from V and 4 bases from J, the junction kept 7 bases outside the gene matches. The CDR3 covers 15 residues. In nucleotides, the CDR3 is TGTGCCAGCAGCGTAGGGGTAGGGGGCGCTTACGAGCAGTACTTC. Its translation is CASSVGVGGAYEQYF.

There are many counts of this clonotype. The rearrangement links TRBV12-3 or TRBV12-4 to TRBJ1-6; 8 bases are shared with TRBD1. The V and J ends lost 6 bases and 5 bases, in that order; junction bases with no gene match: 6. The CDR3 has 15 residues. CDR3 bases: TGTGCCAGCAGCTTTAGGGGACAGGATAATTCACCCCTCCACTTT. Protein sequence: CASSFRGQDNSPLHF.

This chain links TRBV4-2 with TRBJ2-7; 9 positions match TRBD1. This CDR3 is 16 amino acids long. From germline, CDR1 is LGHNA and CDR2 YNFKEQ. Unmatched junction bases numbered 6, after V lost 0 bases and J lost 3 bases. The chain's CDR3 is CASSQEVDRGFYEQYF. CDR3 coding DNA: TGTGCCAGCAGCCAAGAGGTGGACAGGGGTTTCTACGAGCAGTACTTC.

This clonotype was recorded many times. The CDR3: CASKLLSGTGRYEQYF. For the CDR3, the DNA is TGTGCCAGCAAGCTCCTTTCCGGGACAGGGAGGTACGAGCAGTACTTC. The chain has TRBV27 and TRBJ2-7; 9 positions match TRBD1. With 7 bases clipped from V and 4 bases from J, the junction kept 14 bases outside the gene matches. Germline CDR1 MNHEY, CDR2 SMNVEV (reference sequence). CDR3 length: 16 amino acids.

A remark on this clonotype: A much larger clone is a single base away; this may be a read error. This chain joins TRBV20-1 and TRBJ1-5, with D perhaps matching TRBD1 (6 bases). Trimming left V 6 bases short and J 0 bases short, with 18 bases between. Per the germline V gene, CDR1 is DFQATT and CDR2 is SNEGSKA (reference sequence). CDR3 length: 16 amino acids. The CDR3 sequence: CSAGGTETHSNQPQHF. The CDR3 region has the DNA TGCAGTGCGGGGGGCACCGAGACCCATAGCAATCAGCCCCAGCATTTT.

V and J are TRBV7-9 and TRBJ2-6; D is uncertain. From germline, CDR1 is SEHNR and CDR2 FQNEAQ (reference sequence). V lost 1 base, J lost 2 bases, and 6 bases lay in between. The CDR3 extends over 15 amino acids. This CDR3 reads CASSLGFAGANVLTF. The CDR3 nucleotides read TGTGCCAGCAGCTTAGGGTTTGCTGGGGCCAACGTCCTGACTTTC.

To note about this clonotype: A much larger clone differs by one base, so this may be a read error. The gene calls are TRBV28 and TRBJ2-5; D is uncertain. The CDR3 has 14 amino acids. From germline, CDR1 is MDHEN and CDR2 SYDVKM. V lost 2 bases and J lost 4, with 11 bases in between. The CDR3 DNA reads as TGTGCCAGCAGTTTAGGTGGGGTACGAGAGACCCAGTACTTC. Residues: CASSLGGVRETQYF. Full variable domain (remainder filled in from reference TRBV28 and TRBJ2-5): DVKVTQSSRYLVKRTGEKVFLECVQDMDHENMFWYRQDPGLGLRLIYFSYDVKMKEKGDIPEGYSVSREKKERFSLILESASTNQTSMYLCASSLGGVRETQYFGPGTRLLVL.

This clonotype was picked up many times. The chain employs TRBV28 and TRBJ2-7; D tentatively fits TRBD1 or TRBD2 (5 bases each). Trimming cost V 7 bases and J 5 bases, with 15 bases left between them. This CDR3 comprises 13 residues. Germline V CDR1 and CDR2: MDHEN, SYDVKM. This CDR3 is CASIRSRDHEQYF. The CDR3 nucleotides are TGTGCCAGCATTAGGTCCAGGGACCACGAGCAGTACTTC.

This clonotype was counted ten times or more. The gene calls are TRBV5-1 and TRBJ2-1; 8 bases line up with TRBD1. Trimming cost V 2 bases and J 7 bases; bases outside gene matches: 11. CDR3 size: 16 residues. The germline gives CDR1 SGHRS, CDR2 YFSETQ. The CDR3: CASSLSSTGERNEQFF. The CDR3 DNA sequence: TGCGCCAGCAGCTTATCGTCGACAGGGGAGCGAAATGAGCAGTTCTTC.

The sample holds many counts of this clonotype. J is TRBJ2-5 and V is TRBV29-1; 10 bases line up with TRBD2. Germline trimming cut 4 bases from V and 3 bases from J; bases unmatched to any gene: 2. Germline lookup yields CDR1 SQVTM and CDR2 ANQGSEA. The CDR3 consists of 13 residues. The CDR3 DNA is TGCAGCGTTGCTACTAGCGGGGAAGAGACCCAGTACTTC. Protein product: CSVATSGEETQYF.

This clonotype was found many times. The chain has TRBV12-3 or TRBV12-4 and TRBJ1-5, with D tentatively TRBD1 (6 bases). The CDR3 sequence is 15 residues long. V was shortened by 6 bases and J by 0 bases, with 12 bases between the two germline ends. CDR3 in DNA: TGTGCCAGCAGCCCCGGACAGAATAGCAATCAGCCCCAGCATTTT. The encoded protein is CASSPGQNSNQPQHF.

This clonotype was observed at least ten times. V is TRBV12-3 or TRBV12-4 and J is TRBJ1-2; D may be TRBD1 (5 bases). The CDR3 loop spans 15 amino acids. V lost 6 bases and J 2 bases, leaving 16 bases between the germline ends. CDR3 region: CASRDTGNINYGYTF. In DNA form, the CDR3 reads TGTGCCAGCAGGGATACAGGAAATATAAACTATGGCTACACCTTC.

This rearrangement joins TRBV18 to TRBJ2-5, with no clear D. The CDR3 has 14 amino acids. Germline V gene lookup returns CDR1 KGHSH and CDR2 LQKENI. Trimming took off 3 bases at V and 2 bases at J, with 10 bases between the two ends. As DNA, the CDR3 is TGTGCCAGCTCACCCCAGAGTTTACAAGAGACCCAGTACTTC. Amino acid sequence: CASSPQSLQETQYF.

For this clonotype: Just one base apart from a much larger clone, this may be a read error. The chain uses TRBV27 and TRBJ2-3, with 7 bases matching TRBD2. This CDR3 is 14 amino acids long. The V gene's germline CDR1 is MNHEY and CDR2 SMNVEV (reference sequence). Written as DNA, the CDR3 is TGTGCCAACAGTTTATCGACTAGCCCAGATACGCAGTATTTT. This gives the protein CANSLSTSPDTQYF.